These 23 T cell receptor beta chains originate from one sample sequenced in a study of shared clonotypes between healthy human individuals. The repertoire was sequenced with immunoSEQ multiplex PCR; TCRdb's copy has only in-frame clones and lacks some. The repertoire consists of approximately 1.9 million clones, with around 95% occurring once and the leading ten covering roughly 1.7%. Naive CD8 cells lacked CD45RO and underwent positive selection for CCR7, leaving out terminally differentiated effector memory CD45RA+ cells. Sequencing used naive CD8+ T cells from PBMCs. The receptors were gathered from a man younger than 35 in good health. Some clones in this sample may be carry-over from other donors' samples.

The chain joins TRBV30 to TRBJ1-4; D is uncertain. The CDR3 loop spans 10 amino acids. Germline CDR1 is GTSNPN and CDR2 is SVGIG (reference sequence). V was shortened by 3 bases and J by 7 bases, with 3 bases between the two germline ends. CDR3 loop: CAWSREKLFF. The CDR3 region has the DNA TGTGCCTGGAGCCGTGAAAAACTGTTTTTT.

This clone appeared a single time. This rearrangement joins TRBV5-4 to TRBJ2-2; D not resolved. The V and J ends lost 6 bases and 5 bases respectively, with 11 bases between them. The germline V gene encodes CDR1 SGHNT and CDR2 YYREEE (reference sequence). CDR3 length equals 13 residues. For the CDR3, the DNA is TGTGCCAGCATCGTGGTGGAGACCGGGGAGCTGTTTTTT. As protein: CASIVVETGELFF.

The chain employs TRBV19 and TRBJ2-3, with 9 nucleotides matching TRBD1. V lost 11 bases to trimming and J lost 5 bases; unmatched junction nucleotides: 5. This CDR3 is 12 amino acids long. Looked up from germline, CDR1 is LNHDA and CDR2 is SQIVND (reference sequence). The DNA of the CDR3 is TGTGCCGCAAAGGACAGGGGAGATACGCAGTATTTT. Its translation: CAAKDRGDTQYF.

This clone has only one observation. The chain is built from TRBV5-1 and TRBJ1-1; D gene ambiguous. The CDR3 length is 13 residues. Germline loops: CDR1 SGHRS, CDR2 YFSETQ. Between the trimmed V and J ends, which lost 4 bases and 6 bases, there was a span of 13 bases. Here the CDR3 DNA reads TGCGCCAGCAGCGATGACGGACTACCTGAAGCTTTCTTT. Its translation: CASSDDGLPEAFF. Drawing the rest from reference TRBV5-1 and TRBJ1-1, the complete variable domain is KAGVTQTPRYLIKTRGQQVTLSCSPISGHRSVSWYQQTPGQGLQFLFEYFSETQRNKGNFPGRFSGRQFSNSRSEMNVSTLELGDSALYLCASSDDGLPEAFFGQGTRLTVV.

This clone appeared a single time. This chain uses TRBV19 with TRBJ2-1, with D tentatively TRBD1 (6 bases). The CDR3 extends over 17 amino acids. V lost 5 bases and J lost 7, with 24 bases in between. In germline, CDR1 is LNHDA, CDR2 SQIVND (reference sequence). CDR3 sequence: CASSYEIAPRGGNEQFF. The CDR3 DNA follows: TGTGCCAGTAGTTACGAGATAGCCCCAAGAGGGGGAAATGAGCAGTTCTTC.

The rearrangement joins TRBV27 to TRBJ2-7; D remains ambiguous. The V gene's germline CDR1 is MNHEY and CDR2 SMNVEV (reference sequence). The CDR3 contains 13 residues. V dropped 7 bases and J dropped 5 bases, with 15 bases sitting between them. The CDR3 DNA follows: TGTGCCAGCAAACCAAACATGGTGGACGAGCAGTACTTC. Amino acid sequence: CASKPNMVDEQYF.

The chain joins TRBV28 to TRBJ2-2; no clear D. The CDR3 totals 14 residues. Germline-derived CDR1 and CDR2 are MDHEN and SYDVKM. V lost 8 bases and J lost 0, with 10 bases in between. The CDR3 here is CASEADANTGELFF. The DNA of the CDR3 is TGTGCCAGCGAAGCAGATGCGAACACCGGGGAGCTGTTTTTT.

This clone was observed a handful of times. The chain is built from TRBV13 and TRBJ1-2; TRBD1 is a possible D gene (5 bases). CDR1 and CDR2 (germline): PRHDT, FYEKMQ (reference sequence). The V and J ends lost 5 bases and 6 bases respectively, with 16 bases between them. The CDR3 spans 14 residues. CDR3 nucleotide sequence: TGTGCCAGCAGCCCCAGACAGTCCCCTGATGGCTACACCTTC. Protein product: CASSPRQSPDGYTF.

V and J are TRBV27 and TRBJ1-2; no firm D call. The germline V gene has CDR1 MNHEY and CDR2 SMNVEV (reference sequence). With 4 bases removed from V and 6 bases from J, the gap between germline ends came to 21 bases. The CDR3 is made up of 16 amino acids. The CDR3 is CASSSMPGSATDGYTF. The DNA of the CDR3 is TGTGCCAGCAGTTCTATGCCGGGCTCCGCTACGGATGGCTACACCTTC.

This clone was recorded only once. The rearrangement uses TRBV29-1 and TRBJ2-1; possibly TRBD1 or TRBD2 for D (5 bases each). The V gene's germline CDR1 is SQVTM and CDR2 ANQGSEA. The CDR3 runs 15 residues. Trimming stripped 7 bases from V and 2 bases from J, with 18 bases between. The chain's CDR3 is CSASSGTQTYNEQFF. CDR3 DNA sequence: TGCAGCGCTTCCTCCGGGACCCAAACCTACAATGAGCAGTTCTTC.

This chain joins TRBV27 and TRBJ2-6; the D gene is possibly TRBD2 (6 bases). V gave up 0 bases and J gave up 0 bases, with 9 bases separating them. CDR1 is MNHEY, CDR2 SMNVEV, per germline (reference sequence). CDR3 size: 17 residues. The CDR3 bases are TGTGCCAGCAGTTTATCGGCGGGAATCTCTGGGGCCAACGTCCTGACTTTC. This translates into CASSLSAGISGANVLTF.

This clone has just one count. V is TRBV7-6 and J is TRBJ1-1; no reliable D call. In germline, CDR1 is SGHVS, CDR2 FNYEAQ. The CDR3 consists of 13 residues. The ends were cut back, 4 bases at V and 0 bases at J, with 6 bases in the middle. The CDR3, as DNA: TGTGCCAGCAGCTCAGAAGTGAACACTGAAGCTTTCTTT. Its protein is CASSSEVNTEAFF.

The V call is TRBV5-1, the J call TRBJ2-5; D is undetermined. This CDR3 is built from 13 residues. Trimming pared 1 base from V and 4 bases from J, leaving 8 bases between. CDR1 and CDR2 from the germline V gene are SGHRS and YFSETQ. CDR3 sequence reads: CASSLPLGETQYF. Here the CDR3 DNA reads TGCGCCAGCAGCTTGCCTCTCGGAGAGACCCAGTACTTC. The whole variable domain, filled in from reference TRBV5-1 and TRBJ2-5, reads KAGVTQTPRYLIKTRGQQVTLSCSPISGHRSVSWYQQTPGQGLQFLFEYFSETQRNKGNFPGRFSGRQFSNSRSEMNVSTLELGDSALYLCASSLPLGETQYFGPGTRLLVL.

This clone has a single count. This chain joins TRBV4-1 and TRBJ2-1, with D possibly TRBD2 on 6 matching bases. CDR3 size: 14 residues. Germline-derived CDR1 and CDR2 are MGHRA and YSYEKL. The germline V and J ends were trimmed by 3 bases and 9 bases, with 15 bases remaining between them. The CDR3, as DNA: TGCGCCAGCAGCCAGATTGGAGGGTCAGGTGAGCAGTTCTTC. Its translation is CASSQIGGSGEQFF.

The chain couples TRBV27 to TRBJ2-7; TRBD1 agrees at 7 bases. From germline, CDR1 is MNHEY and CDR2 SMNVEV (reference sequence). The J segment lost 0 bases and the V segment lost 2 bases, leaving 7 bases of the junction unmatched. There are 16 residues in the CDR3. Here the CDR3 DNA reads TGTGCCAGCAGTTTACTGAAGGGGGCTTACTCCTACGAGCAGTACTTC. Translating it yields CASSLLKGAYSYEQYF.

This sequence joins TRBV6-4 and TRBJ2-1; 7 bases fit TRBD1. CDR1 is MRHNA and CDR2 is SNTAGT in the germline V gene. The J segment lost 5 bases and the V segment lost 0 bases, leaving 1 base of the junction unmatched. The CDR3 contains 14 residues. CDR3 protein: CASSDSTGNNEQFF. CDR3 nucleotides: TGTGCCAGCAGTGACTCGACAGGGAACAATGAGCAGTTCTTC.

The CDR3: CASSLNLDYEQYF. The CDR3 DNA sequence: TGTGCCAGCAGCTTAAATCTGGACTACGAGCAGTACTTC. The chain couples TRBV13 to TRBJ2-7, with D unclear. The CDR3 is made up of 13 amino acids. Germline V gene data show CDR1 as PRHDT and CDR2 as FYEKMQ (reference sequence). The ends were cut back, 2 bases at V and 3 bases at J, with 8 bases in the middle.

The rearrangement uses TRBV10-1 and TRBJ2-7; no clear D. There are 14 residues in the CDR3. CDR1 and CDR2 from the germline V gene are WNHNN and SYGVQD (reference sequence). V was pared by 2 bases and J by 0 bases, with 8 bases between. CDR3 in amino acids: CASSERLSSYEQYF. In DNA, the CDR3 is TGCGCCAGCAGTGAGAGATTAAGCTCCTACGAGCAGTACTTC.

The chain joins TRBV4-3 to TRBJ2-1; TRBD1 is a possible D gene (6 bases). CDR3 length: 15 amino acids. Germline CDR1 is LGHNA and CDR2 is YSLEER. V dropped 3 bases and J dropped 0 bases, with 9 bases sitting between them. CDR3 residues: CASSHTGSSYNEQFF. The CDR3 coding sequence is TGCGCCAGCAGCCACACAGGGTCCTCCTACAATGAGCAGTTCTTC.

This rearrangement joins TRBV2 to TRBJ2-5; weak D call: TRBD1 (6 bases). Gene TRBJ2-7 matches the end of the DNA better, so the J call may be wrong. CDR1 and CDR2 (germline): SNHLY, FYNNEI. This CDR3 is built from 13 residues. CDR3 residues: CASSRTVYYEQYF. CDR3 in DNA: TGTGCCAGCAGTAGGACAGTTTACTACGAGCAGTACTTC.

The chain links TRBV27 to TRBJ1-2; possibly TRBD1 for D (5 bases). Trimming removed 0 bases from V and 1 base from J, with 15 bases in between. The germline V gene encodes CDR1 MNHEY and CDR2 SMNVEV (reference sequence). There are 17 residues in the CDR3. For the CDR3, the DNA is TGTGCCAGCAGTTTATCTGCAGGGACCAGAATTAACTATGGCTACACCTTC. Translated, it gives CASSLSAGTRINYGYTF.

The chain is built from TRBV27 and TRBJ1-4; D perhaps matches TRBD1 (6 bases). Germline V gene data show CDR1 as MNHEY and CDR2 as SMNVEV (reference sequence). The length of the CDR3 is 14 residues. With 4 bases removed from V and 8 bases from J, the gap between germline ends came to 14 bases. In DNA form, the CDR3 reads TGTGCCAGCAGTTCGGAACAGGGCAGGGAAAAACTGTTTTTT. Translation: CASSSEQGREKLFF. The full variable domain, with the rest looked up from reference TRBV27 and TRBJ1-4, is EAQVTQNPRYLITVTGKKLTVTCSQNMNHEYMSWYRQDPGLGLRQIYYSMNVEVTDKGDVPEGYKVSRKEKRNFPLILESPSPNQTSLYFCASSSEQGREKLFFGSGTQLSVL.

The chain uses TRBV14 and TRBJ2-6; 10 positions match TRBD1. The V and J ends lost 0 bases and 2 bases, in that order; junction bases with no gene match: 7. The CDR3 covers 19 residues. Germline CDR1 reads SGHDN; CDR2 reads FVKESK. The chain's CDR3 is CASSQDLGTGVTGANVLTF. CDR3 DNA sequence: TGTGCCAGCAGCCAAGATCTGGGGACAGGGGTGACTGGGGCCAACGTCCTGACTTTC.